This TCR beta chain was sequenced for a study of regulatory T cells in long-lasting Graves disease listed by TCRdb under 2021. Regarding the complete study: Persistent Graves' disease was defined as antithyroid drug treatment for over 5 years with persistently positive TSH receptor autoantibodies. A total of 33 samples were covered by TCR sequencing, comprising approximately 13 persistent and around 20 newly diagnosed Graves' disease patients. On average, persistent Graves' disease patients in the clinical cohort had been on antithyroid drugs for around 9.5 years. Patients with persistent Graves' disease were compared with patients with newly diagnosed Graves' disease using TCR sequencing and RNA sequencing of peripheral blood. The study took place in China and was registered as a clinical trial. What the work shows at the level of the full study, not this receptor alone: Only the TCR beta chain was sequenced and analyzed. Peripheral blood alone was examined, since thyroid tissue, which constituted the primary lesion, could not be accessed. A larger number of public clonotypes was shared among persistent patients (2,741) than among newly diagnosed patients (about 990). TRBV28, TRBJ1-2 and TRBJ2-5 were preferentially used in persistent disease, while TRBV20-1 and TRBJ2-1 were favored in newly diagnosed disease. The small sample size was acknowledged by the authors as a limitation that may reduce accuracy. Persistent Graves' disease patients showed lower TCR Shannon entropy and fewer highly expanded clones than newly diagnosed patients, suggesting clonal expansion.

This clonotype turned up a few times. Its antigen is unknown. No qualities accompany the bases; no much larger clone lies one base away. Library preparation used multiplex PCR. TCRdb lists the instrument as Illumina HiSeq 4000. iRepertoire HTBI primers and Arm-PCR amplification of CDR3 regions were used to construct TCR beta libraries. PCR products were gel purified before sequencing. The paper's data handling went like this. Gene usage analysis of CDR3 amino acid clonotypes used the approximately 62 TRBV and about 15 TRBJ segments found across samples. COPE and FqMerger were used to merge the filtered high-quality paired reads into contigs. Contigs were aligned with BLAST to IMGT TRBV, TRBD and TRBJ reference genes, and CDR3 was defined per IMGT. Clonotypes above 0.1% frequency were classified as highly expanded clones. Repertoire diversity was measured by Shannon entropy, and V-J evenness by the Gini coefficient. A clonotype was considered public if more than one individual shared it. The public reads were quality trimmed at Q25 with fastp and then assembled into clones with MiXCR by TCRdb, keeping productive beta chains. Rows are combined by CDR3 protein, so each entry shows the most common genes and DNA. Clone size and V and J calls follow TCRdb, not the original study. Counted in this sample were roughly 400,000 distinct CDR3 sequences; around 23% of them appeared once. Of the sample, 13% to 15% falls within the top ten clones.

The meaning of the sample's time point label: persistent/refractory GD, antithyroid drugs over 5 years with positive TRAb. RNA was extracted from PBMCs in TRIzol for both TCR sequencing and RNA sequencing. Graves' disease was diagnosed according to American Thyroid Association guidelines. The patients came from an endocrinology department in Xi'an, China. Each patient gave approximately 10 milliliters of peripheral blood, collected in an EDTA anticoagulant tube. Ficoll Paque Plus density gradient separation was used to isolate PBMCs, and no further T cell sorting was done. An Agilent 2100 Bioanalyzer and agarose gel were used to assess RNA quality, and a NanoDrop 2000 was used to measure RNA concentration. The CDR3 goes from the cysteine to the phenylalanine over 14 residues. Kept here is only the CDR3 DNA, which spans 42 bases and is read in frame from base 1. The junction carries 19 bases between V and J, which are trimmed by 7 bases and 9 bases respectively. Taken from the germline V gene (reference sequence), the CDR1 and CDR2 loops are SEHNR and FQNEAQ.

This material consisted of peripheral blood mononuclear cells (PBMCs), taken when the disease was refractory, from a patient treated with antithyroid drugs. The rearranged chain carries TRBV7-9 and TRBJ2-1; the D gene is perhaps TRBD1, on 6 matching bases. This TCR was recovered from a female donor with Graves disease. The CDR3 loop reads CASNNQGLGGEQFF. The nucleotide sequence reads as follows: TGTGCCAGCAACAATCAGGGTCTAGGGGGTGAGCAGTTCTTC.